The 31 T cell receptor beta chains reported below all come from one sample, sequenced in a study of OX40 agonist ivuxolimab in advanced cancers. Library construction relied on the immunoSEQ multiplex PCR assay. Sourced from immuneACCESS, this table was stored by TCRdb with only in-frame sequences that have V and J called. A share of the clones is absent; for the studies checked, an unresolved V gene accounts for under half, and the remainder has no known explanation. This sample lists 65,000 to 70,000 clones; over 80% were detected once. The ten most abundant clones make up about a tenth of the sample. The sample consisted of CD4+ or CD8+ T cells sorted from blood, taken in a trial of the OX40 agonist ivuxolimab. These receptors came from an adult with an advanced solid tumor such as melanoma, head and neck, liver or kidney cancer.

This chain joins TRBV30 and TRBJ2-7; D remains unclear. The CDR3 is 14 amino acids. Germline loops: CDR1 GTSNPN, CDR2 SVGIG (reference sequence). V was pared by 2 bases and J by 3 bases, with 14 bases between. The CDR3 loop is CAWSRYNSLYEQYF. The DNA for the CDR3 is TGTGCCTGGAGTCGGTATAACAGCCTCTACGAGCAGTACTTC.

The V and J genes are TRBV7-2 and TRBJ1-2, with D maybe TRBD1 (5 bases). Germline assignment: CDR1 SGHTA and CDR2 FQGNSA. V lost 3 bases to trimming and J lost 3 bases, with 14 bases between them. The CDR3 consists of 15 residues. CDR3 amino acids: CASSFRQGWYYGYTF. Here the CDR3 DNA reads TGTGCCAGCAGCTTCCGGCAGGGATGGTACTATGGCTACACCTTC.

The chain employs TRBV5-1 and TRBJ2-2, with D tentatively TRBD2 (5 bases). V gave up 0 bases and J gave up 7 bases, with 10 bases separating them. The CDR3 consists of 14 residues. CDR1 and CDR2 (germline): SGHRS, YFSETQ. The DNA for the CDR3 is TGCGCCAGCAGCTTGGAAGGCCGGGGCGGGGAGCTGTTTTTT. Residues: CASSLEGRGGELFF. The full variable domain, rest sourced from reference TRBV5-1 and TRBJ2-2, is KAGVTQTPRYLIKTRGQQVTLSCSPISGHRSVSWYQQTPGQGLQFLFEYFSETQRNKGNFPGRFSGRQFSNSRSEMNVSTLELGDSALYLCASSLEGRGGELFFGEGSRLTVL.

The CDR3 bases are TGTGCCAGTAGTCCAGGGGAGCGGGATACAGATACGCAGTATTTT. It specifies CASSPGERDTDTQYF. This rearrangement joins TRBV19 to TRBJ2-3; tentatively, D is TRBD2 (7 bases). Trimming removed 5 bases at V and 3 bases at J, with 15 bases between. The V gene's germline CDR1 is LNHDA and CDR2 SQIVND (reference sequence). This CDR3 has 15 amino acids.

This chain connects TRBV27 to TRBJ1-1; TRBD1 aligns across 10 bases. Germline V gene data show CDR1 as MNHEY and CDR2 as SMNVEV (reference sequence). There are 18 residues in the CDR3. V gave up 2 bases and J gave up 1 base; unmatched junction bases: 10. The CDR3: CASSLRTGGFGRNTEAFF. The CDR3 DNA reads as TGTGCCAGCAGTTTAAGGACAGGGGGTTTCGGACGGAACACTGAAGCTTTCTTT.

CDR3 DNA sequence: TGTGCCAGCAGCTTAGGGGCAAGCGGGGGGTCGGATACGCAGTATTTT. Protein: CASSLGASGGSDTQYF. The V gene is TRBV7-2, the J gene TRBJ2-3; 9 bases line up with TRBD2. The CDR3 covers 16 residues. Germline CDR1 SGHTA, CDR2 FQGNSA. Trimming at V came to 1 base and at J to 6 bases, leaving 8 bases not matched to a gene.

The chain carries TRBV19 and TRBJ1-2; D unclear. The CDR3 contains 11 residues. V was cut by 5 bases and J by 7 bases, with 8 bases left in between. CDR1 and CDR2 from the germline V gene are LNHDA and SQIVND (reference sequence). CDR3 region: CASSQFTGYTF. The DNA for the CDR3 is TGTGCCAGTAGTCAGTTTACTGGCTACACCTTC. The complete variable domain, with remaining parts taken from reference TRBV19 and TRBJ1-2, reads DGGITQSPKYLFRKEGQNVTLSCEQNLNHDAMYWYRQDPGQGLRLIYYSQIVNDFQKGDIAEGYSVSREKKESFPLTVTSAQKNPTAFYLCASSQFTGYTFGSGTRLTVV.

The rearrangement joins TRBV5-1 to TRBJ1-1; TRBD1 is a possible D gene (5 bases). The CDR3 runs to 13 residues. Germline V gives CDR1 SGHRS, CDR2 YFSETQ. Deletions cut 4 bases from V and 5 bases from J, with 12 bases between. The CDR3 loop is CASSPPRGTEAFF. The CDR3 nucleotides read TGCGCCAGCAGCCCCCCCCGGGGGACTGAAGCTTTCTTT.

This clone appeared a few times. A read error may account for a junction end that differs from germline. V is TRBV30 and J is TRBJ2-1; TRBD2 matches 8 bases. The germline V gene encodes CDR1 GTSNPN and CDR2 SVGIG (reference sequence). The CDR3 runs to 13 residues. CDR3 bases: TGTGCCTGGAGTAGGCTAGCGGGTAAACCGGCGGTCTTC. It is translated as CAWSRLAGKPAVF.

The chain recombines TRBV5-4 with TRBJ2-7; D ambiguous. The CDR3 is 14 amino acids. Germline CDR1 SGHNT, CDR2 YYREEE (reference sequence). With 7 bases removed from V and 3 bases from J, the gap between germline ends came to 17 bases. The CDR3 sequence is CASAREDNHYEQYF. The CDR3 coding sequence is TGTGCCAGCGCAAGGGAAGATAACCACTACGAGCAGTACTTC.

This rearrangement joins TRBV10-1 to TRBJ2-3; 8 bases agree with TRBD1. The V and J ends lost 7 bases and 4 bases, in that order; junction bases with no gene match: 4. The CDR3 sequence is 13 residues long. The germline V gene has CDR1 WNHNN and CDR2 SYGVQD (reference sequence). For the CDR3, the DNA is TGCGCCAGCAAAGCAGGGGGCTCAGATACGCAGTATTTT. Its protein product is CASKAGGSDTQYF.

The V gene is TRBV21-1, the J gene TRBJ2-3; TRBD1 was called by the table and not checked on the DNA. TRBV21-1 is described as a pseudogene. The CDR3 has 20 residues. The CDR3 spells CASSKPGQGSLGEITDTQYF. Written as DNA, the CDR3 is TGTGCCAGCAGCAAACCAGGTCAGGGGTCGTTGGGGGAGATCACAGATACGCAGTATTTT.

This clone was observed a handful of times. CDR3: CASSSTSGTVGETQYF. CDR3 coding DNA: TGTGCCAGCAGCTCAACCTCCGGGACAGTTGGAGAGACCCAGTACTTC. The chain recombines TRBV7-2 with TRBJ2-5, with 7 bases matching TRBD1. Germline V CDR1 and CDR2: SGHTA, FQGNSA. Trimming cost V 4 bases and J 4 bases; bases outside gene matches: 12. The CDR3 extends over 16 amino acids.

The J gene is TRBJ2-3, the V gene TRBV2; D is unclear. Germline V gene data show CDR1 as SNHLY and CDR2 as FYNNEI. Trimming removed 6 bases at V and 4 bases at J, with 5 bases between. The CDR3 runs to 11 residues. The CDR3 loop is CASSVADTQYF. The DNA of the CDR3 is TGTGCCAGCAGCGTCGCAGATACGCAGTATTTT.

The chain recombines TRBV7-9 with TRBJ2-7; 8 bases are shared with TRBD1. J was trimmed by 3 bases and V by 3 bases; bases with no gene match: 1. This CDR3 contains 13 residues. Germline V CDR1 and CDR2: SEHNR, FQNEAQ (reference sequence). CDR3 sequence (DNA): TGTGCCAGCAGCTTTGGACAGGGCTACGAGCAGTACTTC. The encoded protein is CASSFGQGYEQYF.

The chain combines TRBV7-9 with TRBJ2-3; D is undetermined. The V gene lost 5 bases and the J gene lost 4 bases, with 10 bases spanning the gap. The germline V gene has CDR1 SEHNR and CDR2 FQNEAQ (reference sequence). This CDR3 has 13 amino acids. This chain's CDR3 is CASSPQTPDTQYF. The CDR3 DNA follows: TGTGCCAGCAGCCCCCAAACCCCAGATACGCAGTATTTT.

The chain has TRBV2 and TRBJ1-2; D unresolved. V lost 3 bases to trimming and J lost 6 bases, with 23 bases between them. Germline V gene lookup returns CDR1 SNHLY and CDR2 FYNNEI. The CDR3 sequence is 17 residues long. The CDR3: CASSDFLTRAAKDGYTF. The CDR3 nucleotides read TGTGCCAGCAGTGACTTCCTAACTCGTGCCGCCAAGGATGGCTACACCTTC. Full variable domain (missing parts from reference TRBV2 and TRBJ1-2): EPEVTQTPSHQVTQMGQEVILRCVPISNHLYFYWYRQILGQKVEFLVSFYNNEISEKSEIFDDQFSVERPDGSNFTLKIRSTKLEDSAMYFCASSDFLTRAAKDGYTFGSGTRLTVV.

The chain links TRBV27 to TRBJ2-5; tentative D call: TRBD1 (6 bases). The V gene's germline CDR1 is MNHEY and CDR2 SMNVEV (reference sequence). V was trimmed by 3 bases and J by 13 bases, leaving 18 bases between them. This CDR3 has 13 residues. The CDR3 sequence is CASSFPGHSLWYF. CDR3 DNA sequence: TGTGCCAGCAGTTTTCCGGGACATAGCCTCTGGTACTTC.

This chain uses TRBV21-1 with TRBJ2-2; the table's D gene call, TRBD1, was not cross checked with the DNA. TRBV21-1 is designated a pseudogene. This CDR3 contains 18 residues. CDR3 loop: CASSSWDGRGYRTGELFF. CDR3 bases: TGTGCCAGCAGCTCCTGGGACGGCAGGGGATATAGGACCGGGGAGCTGTTTTTT.

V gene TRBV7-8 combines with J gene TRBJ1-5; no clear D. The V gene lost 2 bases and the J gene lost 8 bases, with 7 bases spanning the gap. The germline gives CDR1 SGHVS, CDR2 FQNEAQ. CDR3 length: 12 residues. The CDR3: CASSLLAEPQHF. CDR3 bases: TGTGCCAGCAGCTTATTGGCCGAGCCCCAGCATTTT.

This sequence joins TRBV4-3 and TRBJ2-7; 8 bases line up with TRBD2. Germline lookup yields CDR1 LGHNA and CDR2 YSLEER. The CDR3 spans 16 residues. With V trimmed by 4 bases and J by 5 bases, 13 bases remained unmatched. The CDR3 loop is CASSRTAGGLVDEQYF. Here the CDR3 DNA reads TGCGCCAGCAGCCGGACGGCGGGAGGCCTCGTAGACGAGCAGTACTTC.

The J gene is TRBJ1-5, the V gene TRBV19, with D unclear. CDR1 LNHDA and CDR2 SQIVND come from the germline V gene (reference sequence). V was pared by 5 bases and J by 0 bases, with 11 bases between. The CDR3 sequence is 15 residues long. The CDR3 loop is CASSEDGNSNQPQHF. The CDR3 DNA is TGTGCCAGTAGTGAGGACGGCAATAGCAATCAGCCCCAGCATTTT.

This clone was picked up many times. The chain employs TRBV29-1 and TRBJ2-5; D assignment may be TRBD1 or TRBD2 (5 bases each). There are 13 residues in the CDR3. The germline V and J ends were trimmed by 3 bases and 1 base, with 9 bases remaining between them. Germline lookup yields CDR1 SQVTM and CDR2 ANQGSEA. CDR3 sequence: CSVDTGTQETQYF. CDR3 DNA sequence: TGCAGCGTTGATACGGGGACCCAAGAGACCCAGTACTTC.

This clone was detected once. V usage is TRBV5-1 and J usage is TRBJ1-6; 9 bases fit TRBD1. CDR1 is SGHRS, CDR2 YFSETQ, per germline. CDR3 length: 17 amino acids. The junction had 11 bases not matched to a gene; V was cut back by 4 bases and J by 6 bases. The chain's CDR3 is CASSLGDRAASNSPLHF. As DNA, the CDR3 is TGCGCCAGCAGCCTGGGGGACAGGGCGGCAAGTAATTCACCCCTCCACTTT.

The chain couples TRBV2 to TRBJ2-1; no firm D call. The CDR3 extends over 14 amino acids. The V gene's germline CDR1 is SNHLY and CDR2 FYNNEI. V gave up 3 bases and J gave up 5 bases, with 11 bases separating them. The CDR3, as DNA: TGTGCCAGCAGTGATATGGGCGGAGACAATGAGCAGTTCTTC. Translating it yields CASSDMGGDNEQFF.

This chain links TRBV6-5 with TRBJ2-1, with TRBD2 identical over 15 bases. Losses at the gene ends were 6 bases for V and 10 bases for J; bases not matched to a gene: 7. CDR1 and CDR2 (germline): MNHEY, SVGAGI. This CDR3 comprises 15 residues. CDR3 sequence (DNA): TGTGCCAGCAGAGGCGGGACTAGCGGGGGGTTAGAGCAGTTCTTC. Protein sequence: CASRGGTSGGLEQFF.

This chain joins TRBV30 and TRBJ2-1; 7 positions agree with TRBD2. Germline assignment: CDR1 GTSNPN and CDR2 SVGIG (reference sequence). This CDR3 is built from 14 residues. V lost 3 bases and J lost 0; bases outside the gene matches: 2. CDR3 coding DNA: TGTGCCTGGAGGGGCGGGAGCTCCTACAATGAGCAGTTCTTC. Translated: CAWRGGSSYNEQFF. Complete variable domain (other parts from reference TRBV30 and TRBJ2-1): SQTIHQWPATLVQPVGSPLSLECTVEGTSNPNLYWYRQAAGRGLQLLFYSVGIGQISSEVPQNLSASRPQDRQFILSSKKLLLSDSGFYLCAWRGGSSYNEQFFGPGTRLTVL.

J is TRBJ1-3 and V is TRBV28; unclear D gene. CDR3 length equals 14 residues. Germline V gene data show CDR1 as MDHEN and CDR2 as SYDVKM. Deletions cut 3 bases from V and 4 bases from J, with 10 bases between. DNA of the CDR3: TGTGCCAGCAGTTTGTCCCGGACCGGAAACACCATATATTTT. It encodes CASSLSRTGNTIYF.

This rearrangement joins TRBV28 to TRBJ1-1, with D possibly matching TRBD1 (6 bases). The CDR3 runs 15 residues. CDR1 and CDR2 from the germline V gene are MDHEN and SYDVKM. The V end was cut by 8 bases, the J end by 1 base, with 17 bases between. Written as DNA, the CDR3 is TGTGCCAGCCGTACCACGGGGGCCACGAACACTGAAGCTTTCTTT. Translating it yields CASRTTGATNTEAFF.

The CDR3: CASSVGASGGADTQYF. CDR3 sequence (DNA): TGTGCCAGCAGCGTAGGGGCTAGCGGGGGGGCAGATACGCAGTATTTT. This rearrangement joins TRBV9 to TRBJ2-3, with 12 bases lining up with TRBD2. Germline assignment: CDR1 SGDLS and CDR2 YYNGEE. V gave up 0 bases and J gave up 4 bases; unmatched junction bases: 3. The CDR3 length is 16 residues.

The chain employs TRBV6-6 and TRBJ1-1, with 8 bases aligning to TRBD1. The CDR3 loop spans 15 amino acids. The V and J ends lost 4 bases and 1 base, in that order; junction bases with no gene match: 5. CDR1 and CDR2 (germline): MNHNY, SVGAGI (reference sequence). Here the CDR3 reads CASSSGQGQNTEAFF. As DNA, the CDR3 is TGTGCCAGCAGTTCCGGACAGGGCCAGAACACTGAAGCTTTCTTT.